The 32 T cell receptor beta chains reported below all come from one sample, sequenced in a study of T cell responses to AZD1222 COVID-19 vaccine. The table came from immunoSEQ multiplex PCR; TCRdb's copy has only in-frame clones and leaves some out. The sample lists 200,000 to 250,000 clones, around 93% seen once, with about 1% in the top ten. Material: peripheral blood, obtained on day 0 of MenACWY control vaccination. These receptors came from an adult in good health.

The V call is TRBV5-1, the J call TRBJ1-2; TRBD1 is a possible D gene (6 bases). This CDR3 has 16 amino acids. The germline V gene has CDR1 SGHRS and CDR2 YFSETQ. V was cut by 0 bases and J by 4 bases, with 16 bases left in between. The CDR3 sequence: CASSLEGGASLYGYTF. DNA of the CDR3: TGCGCCAGCAGCTTGGAGGGGGGGGCCTCCCTCTATGGCTACACCTTC. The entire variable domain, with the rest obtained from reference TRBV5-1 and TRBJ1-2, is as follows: KAGVTQTPRYLIKTRGQQVTLSCSPISGHRSVSWYQQTPGQGLQFLFEYFSETQRNKGNFPGRFSGRQFSNSRSEMNVSTLELGDSALYLCASSLEGGASLYGYTFGSGTRLTVV.

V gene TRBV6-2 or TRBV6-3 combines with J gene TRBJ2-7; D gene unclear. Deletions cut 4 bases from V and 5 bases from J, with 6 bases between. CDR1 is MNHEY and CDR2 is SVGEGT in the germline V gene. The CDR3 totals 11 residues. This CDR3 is CASSSPNEQYF. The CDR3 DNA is TGTGCCAGCAGTTCCCCTAACGAGCAGTACTTC.

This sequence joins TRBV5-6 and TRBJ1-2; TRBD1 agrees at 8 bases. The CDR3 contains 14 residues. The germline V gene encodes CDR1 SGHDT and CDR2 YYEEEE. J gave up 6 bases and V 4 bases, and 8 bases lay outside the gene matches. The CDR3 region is CASSIPDRANGYTF. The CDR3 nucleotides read TGTGCCAGCAGCATCCCGGACAGGGCCAATGGCTACACCTTC.

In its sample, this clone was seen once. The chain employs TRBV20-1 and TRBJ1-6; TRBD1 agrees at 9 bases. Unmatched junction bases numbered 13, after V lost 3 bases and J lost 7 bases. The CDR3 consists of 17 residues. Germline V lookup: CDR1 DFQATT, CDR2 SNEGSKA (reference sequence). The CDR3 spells CSASVGTIGTGNSPLHF. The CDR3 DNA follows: TGCAGTGCTAGTGTGGGAACGATTGGGACAGGGAATTCACCCCTCCACTTT.

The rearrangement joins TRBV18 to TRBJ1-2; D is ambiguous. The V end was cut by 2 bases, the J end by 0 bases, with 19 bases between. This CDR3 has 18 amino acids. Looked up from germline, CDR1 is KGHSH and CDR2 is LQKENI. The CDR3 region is CASSPIFDVGNANYGYTF. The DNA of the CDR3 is TGTGCCAGCTCACCAATTTTCGATGTGGGGAATGCTAACTATGGCTACACCTTC.

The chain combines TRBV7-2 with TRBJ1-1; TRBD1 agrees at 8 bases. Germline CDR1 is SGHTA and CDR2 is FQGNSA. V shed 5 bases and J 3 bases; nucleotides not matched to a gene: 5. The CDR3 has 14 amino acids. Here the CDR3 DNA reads TGTGCCAGCAGCAAATACAGGGGGGACACTGAAGCTTTCTTT. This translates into CASSKYRGDTEAFF.

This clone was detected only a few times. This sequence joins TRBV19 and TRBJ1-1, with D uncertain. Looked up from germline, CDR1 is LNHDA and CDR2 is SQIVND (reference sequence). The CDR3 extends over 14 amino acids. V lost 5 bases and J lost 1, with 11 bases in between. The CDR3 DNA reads TGTGCCAGTAGTTTCGGACGGTGGAACACTGAAGCTTTCTTT. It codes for CASSFGRWNTEAFF.

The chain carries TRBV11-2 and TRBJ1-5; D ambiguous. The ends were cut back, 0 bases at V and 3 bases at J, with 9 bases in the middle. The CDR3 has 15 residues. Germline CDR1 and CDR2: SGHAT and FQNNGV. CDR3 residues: CASSLDPTVNQPQHF. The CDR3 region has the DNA TGTGCCAGCAGCTTAGATCCCACAGTCAATCAGCCCCAGCATTTT.

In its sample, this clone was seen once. The CDR3 nucleotides read TGTGCCAGCAGCCAAGCCGCGAACACCGGGGAGCTGTTTTTT. The encoded protein is CASSQAANTGELFF. The V gene is TRBV3-1 (or the pseudogene TRBV3-2), the J gene TRBJ2-2; D is unresolved. CDR3 length equals 14 residues. Trimming cost V 1 base and J 0 bases, with 3 bases left between them. Germline V lookup: CDR1 LGHDT, CDR2 YNNKEL (reference sequence).

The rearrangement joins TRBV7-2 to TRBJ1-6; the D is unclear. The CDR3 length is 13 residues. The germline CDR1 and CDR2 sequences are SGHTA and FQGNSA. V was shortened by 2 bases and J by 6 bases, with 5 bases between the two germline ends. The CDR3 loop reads CASSLNSNSPLHF. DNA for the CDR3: TGTGCCAGCAGCTTAAACAGTAATTCACCCCTCCACTTT.

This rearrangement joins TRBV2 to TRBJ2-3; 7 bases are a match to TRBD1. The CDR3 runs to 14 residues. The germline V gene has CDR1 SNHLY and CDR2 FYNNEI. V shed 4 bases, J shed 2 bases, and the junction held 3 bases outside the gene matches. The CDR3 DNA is TGTGCCAGCAGTGCCACAGGGGTCACAGATACGCAGTATTTT. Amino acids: CASSATGVTDTQYF.

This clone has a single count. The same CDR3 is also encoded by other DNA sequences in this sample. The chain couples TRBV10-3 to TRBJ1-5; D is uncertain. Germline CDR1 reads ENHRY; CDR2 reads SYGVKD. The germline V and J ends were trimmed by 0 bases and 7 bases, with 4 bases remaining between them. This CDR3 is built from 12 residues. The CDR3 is CAISESAQPQHF. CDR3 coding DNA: TGTGCCATCAGTGAGTCGGCCCAGCCCCAGCATTTT.

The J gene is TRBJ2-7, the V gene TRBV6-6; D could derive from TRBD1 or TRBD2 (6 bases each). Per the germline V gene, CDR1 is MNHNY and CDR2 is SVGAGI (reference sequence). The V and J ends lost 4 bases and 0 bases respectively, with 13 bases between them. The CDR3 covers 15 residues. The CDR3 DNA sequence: TGTGCCAGCAGTTCCAAGGGGGGTTACTCCTACGAGCAGTACTTC. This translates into CASSSKGGYSYEQYF.

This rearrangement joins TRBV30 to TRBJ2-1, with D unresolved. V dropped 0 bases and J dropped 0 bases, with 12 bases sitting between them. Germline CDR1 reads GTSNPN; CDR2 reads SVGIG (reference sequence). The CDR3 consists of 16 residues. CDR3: CAWSVNIMSSYNEQFF. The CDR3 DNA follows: TGTGCCTGGAGTGTTAACATTATGAGCTCCTACAATGAGCAGTTCTTC. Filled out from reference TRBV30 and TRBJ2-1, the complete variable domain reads SQTIHQWPATLVQPVGSPLSLECTVEGTSNPNLYWYRQAAGRGLQLLFYSVGIGQISSEVPQNLSASRPQDRQFILSSKKLLLSDSGFYLCAWSVNIMSSYNEQFFGPGTRLTVL.

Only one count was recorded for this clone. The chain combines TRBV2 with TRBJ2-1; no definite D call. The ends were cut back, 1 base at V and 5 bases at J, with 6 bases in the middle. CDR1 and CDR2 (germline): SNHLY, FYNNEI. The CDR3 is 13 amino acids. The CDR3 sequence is CASSEVQHNEQFF. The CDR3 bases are TGTGCCAGCAGTGAAGTCCAGCACAATGAGCAGTTCTTC.

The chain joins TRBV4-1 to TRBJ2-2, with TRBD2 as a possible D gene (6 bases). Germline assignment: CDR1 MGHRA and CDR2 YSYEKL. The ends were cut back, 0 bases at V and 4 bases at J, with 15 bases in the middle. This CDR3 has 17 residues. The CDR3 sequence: CASSQDAGLRITGELFF. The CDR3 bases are TGCGCCAGCAGCCAAGATGCGGGACTGAGGATCACCGGGGAGCTGTTTTTT.

This chain's CDR3 is CAWSVSSWGGEPEAFF. In DNA form, the CDR3 reads TGTGCCTGGAGTGTTTCTTCTTGGGGAGGGGAACCTGAAGCTTTCTTT. The chain combines TRBV30 with TRBJ1-1, with a possible D match to TRBD1 (5 bases). From germline, CDR1 is GTSNPN and CDR2 SVGIG (reference sequence). The CDR3 covers 16 residues. V lost 0 bases and J lost 6, with 20 bases in between.

CDR3 coding DNA: TGCAGCGTTAAACAGGGGACTAGCACAGATACGCAGTATTTT. This gives the protein CSVKQGTSTDTQYF. The gene calls are TRBV29-1 and TRBJ2-3, with D perhaps matching TRBD1 (7 bases). The CDR3 has 14 residues. V lost 5 bases, J lost 0 bases, and 12 bases lay in between. CDR1 SQVTM and CDR2 ANQGSEA come from the germline V gene.

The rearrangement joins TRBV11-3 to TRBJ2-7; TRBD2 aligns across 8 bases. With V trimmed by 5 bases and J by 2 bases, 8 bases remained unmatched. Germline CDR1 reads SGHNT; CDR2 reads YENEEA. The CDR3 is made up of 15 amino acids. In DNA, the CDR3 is TGTGCCAGCAGCCCCGGGGGGGCCTACCCCTACGAGCAGTACTTC. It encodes CASSPGGAYPYEQYF. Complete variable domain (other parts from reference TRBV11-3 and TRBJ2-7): EAGVVQSPRYKIIEKKQPVAFWCNPISGHNTLYWYLQNLGQGPELLIRYENEEAVDDSQLPKDRFSAERLKGVDSTLKIQPAELGDSAVYLCASSPGGAYPYEQYFGPGTRLTVT.

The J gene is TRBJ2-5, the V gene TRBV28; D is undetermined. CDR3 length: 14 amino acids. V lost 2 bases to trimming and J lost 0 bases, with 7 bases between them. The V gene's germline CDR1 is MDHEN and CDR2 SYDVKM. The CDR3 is CASSLRAYQETQYF. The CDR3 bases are TGTGCCAGCAGTTTAAGGGCGTACCAAGAGACCCAGTACTTC.

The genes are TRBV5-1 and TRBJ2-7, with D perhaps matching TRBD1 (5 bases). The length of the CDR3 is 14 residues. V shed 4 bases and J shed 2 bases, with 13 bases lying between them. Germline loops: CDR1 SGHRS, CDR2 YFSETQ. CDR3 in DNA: TGCGCCAGCAGCCTTGACAGTCGAACCTACGAGCAGTACTTC. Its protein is CASSLDSRTYEQYF.

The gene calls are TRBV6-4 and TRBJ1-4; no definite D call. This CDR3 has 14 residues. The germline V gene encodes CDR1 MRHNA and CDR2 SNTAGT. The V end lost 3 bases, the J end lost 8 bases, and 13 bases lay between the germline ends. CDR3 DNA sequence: TGTGCCAGCAGTGAAGTAGTTCTCGTGGAAAAACTGTTTTTT. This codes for CASSEVVLVEKLFF.

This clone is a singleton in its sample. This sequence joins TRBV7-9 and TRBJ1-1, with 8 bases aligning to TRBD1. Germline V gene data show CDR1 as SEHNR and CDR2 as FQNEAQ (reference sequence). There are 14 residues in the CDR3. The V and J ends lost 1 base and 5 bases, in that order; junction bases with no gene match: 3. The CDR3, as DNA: TGTGCCAGCAGCTTAGTCAGGGGGCATACTGAAGCTTTCTTT. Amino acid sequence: CASSLVRGHTEAFF.

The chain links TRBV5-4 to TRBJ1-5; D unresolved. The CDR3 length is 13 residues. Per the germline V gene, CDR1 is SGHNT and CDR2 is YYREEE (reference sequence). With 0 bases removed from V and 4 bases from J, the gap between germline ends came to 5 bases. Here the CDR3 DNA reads TGTGCCAGCAGCTTGGAGGCAAATCAGCCCCAGCATTTT. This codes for CASSLEANQPQHF. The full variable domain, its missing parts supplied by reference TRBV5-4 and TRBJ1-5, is ETGVTQSPTHLIKTRGQQVTLRCSSQSGHNTVSWYQQALGQGPQFIFQYYREEENGRGNFPPRFSGLQFPNYSSELNVNALELDDSALYLCASSLEANQPQHFGDGTRLSIL.

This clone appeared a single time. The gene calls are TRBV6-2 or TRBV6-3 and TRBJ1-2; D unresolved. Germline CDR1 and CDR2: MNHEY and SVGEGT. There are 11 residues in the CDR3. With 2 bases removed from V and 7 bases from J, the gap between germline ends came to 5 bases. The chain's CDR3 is CASSYGFGYTF. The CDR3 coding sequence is TGTGCCAGCAGTTACGGGTTTGGCTACACCTTC.

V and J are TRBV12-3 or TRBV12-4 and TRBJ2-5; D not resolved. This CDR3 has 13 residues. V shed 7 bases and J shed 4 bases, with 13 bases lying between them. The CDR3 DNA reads TGTGCCAGCACCACCTCCGCGGTAGAGACCCAGTACTTC. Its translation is CASTTSAVETQYF.

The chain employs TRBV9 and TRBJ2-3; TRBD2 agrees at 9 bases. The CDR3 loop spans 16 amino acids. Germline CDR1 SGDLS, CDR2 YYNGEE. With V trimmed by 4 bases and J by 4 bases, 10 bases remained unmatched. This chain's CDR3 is CASSPGRRGGADTQYF. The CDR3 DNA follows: TGTGCCAGCAGCCCCGGTAGGCGGGGGGGCGCAGATACGCAGTATTTT. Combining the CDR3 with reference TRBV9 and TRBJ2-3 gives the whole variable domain DSGVTQTPKHLITATGQRVTLRCSPRSGDLSVYWYQQSLDQGLQFLIQYYNGEERAKGNILERFSAQQFPDLHSELNLSSLELGDSALYFCASSPGRRGGADTQYFGPGTRLTVL.

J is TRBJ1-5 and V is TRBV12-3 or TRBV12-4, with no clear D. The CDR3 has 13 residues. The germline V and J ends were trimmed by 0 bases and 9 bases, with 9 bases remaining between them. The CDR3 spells CASSLAFLAPQHF. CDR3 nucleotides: TGTGCCAGCAGTTTAGCCTTCTTGGCGCCCCAGCATTTT.

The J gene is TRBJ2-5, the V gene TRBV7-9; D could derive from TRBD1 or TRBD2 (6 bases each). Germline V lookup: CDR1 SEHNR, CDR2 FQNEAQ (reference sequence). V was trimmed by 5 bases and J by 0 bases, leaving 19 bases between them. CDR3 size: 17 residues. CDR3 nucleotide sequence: TGTGCCAGCAGCGGCCCGGGAGACAGGCCCTACCAAGAGACCCAGTACTTC. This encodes CASSGPGDRPYQETQYF.

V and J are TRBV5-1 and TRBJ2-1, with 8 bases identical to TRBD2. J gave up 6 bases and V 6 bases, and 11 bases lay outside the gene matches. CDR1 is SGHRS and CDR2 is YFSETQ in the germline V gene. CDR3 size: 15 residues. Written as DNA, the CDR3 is TGCGCCAGCACCGTTATAAGCGGGGGAACCAATGAGCAGTTCTTC. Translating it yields CASTVISGGTNEQFF.

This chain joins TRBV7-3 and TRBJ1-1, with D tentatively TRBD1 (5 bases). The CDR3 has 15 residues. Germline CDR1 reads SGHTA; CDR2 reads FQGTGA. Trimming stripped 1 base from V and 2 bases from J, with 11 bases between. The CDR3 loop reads CASSLMGQFNTEAFF. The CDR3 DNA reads TGTGCCAGCAGCTTAATGGGGCAGTTTAACACTGAAGCTTTCTTT.

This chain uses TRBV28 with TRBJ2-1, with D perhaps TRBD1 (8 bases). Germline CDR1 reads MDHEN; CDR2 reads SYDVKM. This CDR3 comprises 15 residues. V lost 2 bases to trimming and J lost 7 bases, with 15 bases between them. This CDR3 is CASSLPYRGGNEQFF. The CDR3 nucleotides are TGTGCCAGCAGTTTACCCTACAGGGGGGGTAATGAGCAGTTCTTC. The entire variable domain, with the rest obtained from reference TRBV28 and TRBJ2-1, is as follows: DVKVTQSSRYLVKRTGEKVFLECVQDMDHENMFWYRQDPGLGLRLIYFSYDVKMKEKGDIPEGYSVSREKKERFSLILESASTNQTSMYLCASSLPYRGGNEQFFGPGTRLTVL.